The clone carrying this T cell receptor (beta chain) was counted at least ten times. The antigen is undetermined. TCRdb independently ran MiXCR on the RACE reads; one entry per CDR3 protein. The sample comprises a few hundred thousand distinct CDR3 sequences, more than 4.5% of which are singletons, and under 3% rests with the top ten. The data were obtained in a study of human T cells and chemical hapten exposure. Study-level points and caveats: No change in TCRs above 1 in 1000 frequency was produced by DPC sensitization. Expanded TCR sets contained significantly more large CDR3 similarity clusters than controls.

Time point here: patch test 1, 2 weeks after DPC sensitization. The treatment denotes: therapeutic diphenylcyclopropenone sensitization with weekly scalp DPC. RNA extraction used unfractionated whole blood as the source of total RNA. The CDR3 is 17 amino acids. The V end was cut by 0 bases, the J end by 3 bases, with 18 bases between. CDR1 and CDR2 from the germline V gene are LGHNA and YSLEER. This chain links TRBV4-3 with TRBJ2-7; D possibly corresponds to TRBD1 (6 bases). The clonotype originates from a woman in her fifties or sixties with alopecia areata. Some clones in this sample may be carry-over from other donors' samples. The material sequenced was whole blood, taken in connection with sensitization to the hapten diphenylcyclopropenone (DPC). CDR3 sequence: CASSQDVTGEHNYEQYF. The CDR3 nucleotides read TGCGCCAGCAGCCAAGACGTGACAGGCGAACACAACTACGAGCAGTACTTC.